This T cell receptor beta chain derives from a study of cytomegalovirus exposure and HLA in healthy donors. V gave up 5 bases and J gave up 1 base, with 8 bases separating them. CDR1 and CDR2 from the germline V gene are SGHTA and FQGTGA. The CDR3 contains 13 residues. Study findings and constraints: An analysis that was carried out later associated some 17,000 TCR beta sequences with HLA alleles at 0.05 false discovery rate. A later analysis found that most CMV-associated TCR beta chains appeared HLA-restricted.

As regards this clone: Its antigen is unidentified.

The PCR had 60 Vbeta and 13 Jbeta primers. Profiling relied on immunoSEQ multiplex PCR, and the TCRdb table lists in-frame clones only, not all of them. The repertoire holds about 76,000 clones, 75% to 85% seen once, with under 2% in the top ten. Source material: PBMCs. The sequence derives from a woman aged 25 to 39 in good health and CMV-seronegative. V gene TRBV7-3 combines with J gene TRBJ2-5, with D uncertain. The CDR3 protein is CASSPSLQETQYF. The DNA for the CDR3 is TGTGCCAGCAGCCCCTCCCTCCAAGAGACCCAGTACTTC.